The rows below give T cell receptor beta chains drawn from one sample of a study of molecular identifiers for immune sequencing clone quantification. In TCRdb, the PCR reads were re-called with MiXCR into one record per CDR3 protein. The data contain about half a million distinct CDR3 sequences, 20% to 25% of them seen just once; the ten biggest clones take up under 0.85%. Sequenced: naive CD8+ T cells from blood, with Jurkat cell RNA spiked in. The receptors were sampled from a human donor in good health. Some libraries in this study had Jurkat cell RNA spiked in. CDR3s include the opening cysteine and the closing phenylalanine or tryptophan. The order of the fields is clone size, D gene, V gene, J gene, CDR3 length, CDR3 DNA, CDR3 protein. D genes are given only for firm matches. The listing skips clone size in some rows; elsewhere it reads once, few, many or a size class.

many	-	TRBV12-3/TRBV12-4	TRBJ1-1	14	TGTGCCAGCTCCCGGGCGGGTTCAGGAGCTGAAGCTTTCTTT	CASSRAGSGAEAFF
few	-	TRBV12-3/TRBV12-4	TRBJ2-4	13	TGTGCCAGCAGTTTGTTCGTCAAAAACATTCAGTACTTC	CASSLFVKNIQYF
once	-	TRBV5-6	TRBJ2-1	16	TGTGCCAGCAGCTTGTCAGTCTTCAGCTCCTACTATGAGCAGTTCTTC	CASSLSVFSSYYEQFF
-	-	TRBV9	TRBJ1-1	15	TGTGCCAGCAGCGTAGGTGACGGGGGCCTAACTGGAGCTTTCTTT	CASSVGDGGLTGAFF
many	TRBD2	TRBV7-9	TRBJ2-7	14	TGTGCCAGCAGCACCGGAGGGGACTACTACGAGCAGTACTTC	CASSTGGDYYEQYF
few	-	TRBV6-2/TRBV6-3	TRBJ2-7	14	TGTGCCAGCAGTTACTCGGCGGGGCCGAACGAGCAGTACTTC	CASSYSAGPNEQYF
few	-	TRBV12-3/TRBV12-4	TRBJ2-7	12	TGTGCCAGCAGTTTATACCCCTACGAGCAGTACTTC	CASSLYPYEQYF
-	TRBD2	TRBV28	TRBJ2-2	14	TGTGCCAGCATGCCTAGCGGGAGTGACGGGGAGCTGTTTTTT	CASMPSGSDGELFF
many	TRBD1	TRBV7-9	TRBJ1-2	15	TGTGCCAGCAGCACAACTGGACAGGACCCTTCCGGCTACACCTTC	CASSTTGQDPSGYTF
-	-	TRBV6-1	TRBJ2-7	13	TGTGCCAGCAGTACCTTAAGCTCCTACGAGCAGTACTTC	CASSTLSSYEQYF
many	-	TRBV29-1	TRBJ1-1	13	TGCAGCGTTGAGGGGGTCATGAACACTGAAGCTTTCTTT	CSVEGVMNTEAFF
few	TRBD1	TRBV18	TRBJ1-3	17	TGTGCCAGCTCACCCATGGACAGGACGTTCTCGGGAAACACCATATATTTT	CASSPMDRTFSGNTIYF
-	-	TRBV11-2	TRBJ2-7	15	TGTGCCAGCAGCATCCACACAGGGTCGAGGTACGAGCAGTACTTC	CASSIHTGSRYEQYF
-	-	TRBV30	TRBJ2-3	15	TGTGCCTGGAGTGTCGCAGGGGGGCACACAGATACGCAGTATTTT	CAWSVAGGHTDTQYF
many	-	TRBV28	TRBJ2-7	14	TGTGCCAGCAGTTTCAGAGGGGCCGGGTACGAGCAGTACTTC	CASSFRGAGYEQYF
few	-	TRBV30	TRBJ2-5	11	TGTGCCTGTGACGGCCAAGAGACCCAGTACTTC	CACDGQETQYF
-	TRBD2	TRBV27	TRBJ2-7	17	TGTGCCAGCAGAATGGGACTAGCGGGAGTTGGGGCCAACGAGCAGTACTTC	CASRMGLAGVGANEQYF
many	-	TRBV27	TRBJ2-7	14	TGTGCCAGCAGTTTTGGGCAGGGGAACTACGAGCAGTACTTC	CASSFGQGNYEQYF
few	-	TRBV5-6	TRBJ1-2	13	TGTGCCAGCAGCTGGCAGGGGACTACGGGCTACACCTTC	CASSWQGTTGYTF
-	-	TRBV6-2/TRBV6-3	TRBJ2-7	12	TGTGCCAGCACCACACTAGCTCACGAGCAGTACTTC	CASTTLAHEQYF